The 18 T cell receptor beta chains below come from one sample, sequenced in a study of T cell changes during pregnancy in multiple sclerosis. TCRdb's copy holds only in-frame clones and misses some; the assay was immunoSEQ multiplex PCR. Of roughly 40,000 clones listed, less than 90% are singletons. Sequenced material: CD4+ T cells from peripheral blood mononuclear cells, taken before pregnancy. Every receptor here comes from a female donor with multiple sclerosis, enrolled in a pregnancy study.

The gene calls are TRBV10-2 and TRBJ2-3; the D gene is possibly TRBD2 (7 bases). In germline, CDR1 is WSHSY, CDR2 SAAADI. This CDR3 has 17 residues. The V end lost 3 bases, the J end lost 4 bases, and 20 bases lay between the germline ends. CDR3 loop: CASSDLGGLARADTQYF. CDR3 DNA sequence: TGCGCCAGCAGTGATCTGGGGGGGCTAGCTCGGGCAGATACGCAGTATTTT.

J is TRBJ2-1 and V is TRBV9; 9 bases agree with TRBD2. Germline CDR1 is SGDLS and CDR2 is YYNGEE. CDR3 size: 16 residues. The junction had 9 bases not matched to a gene; V was cut back by 0 bases and J by 8 bases. The CDR3 spells CASSVALAGNFDEQFF. The CDR3 nucleotides read TGTGCCAGCAGCGTAGCCCTAGCGGGAAACTTCGATGAGCAGTTCTTC.

This clone was recorded a few times. The rearrangement links TRBV29-1 to TRBJ1-2; no clear D gene. Trimming left V 3 bases short and J 3 bases short, with 8 bases between. Germline values: CDR1 SQVTM, CDR2 ANQGSEA. This CDR3 has 12 residues. CDR3 bases: TGCAGCGTTGACGGGGATTACTATGGCTACACCTTC. Translating it yields CSVDGDYYGYTF.

V and J are TRBV30 and TRBJ2-5, with TRBD1 matching 7 bases. The CDR3 has 13 residues. CDR1 is GTSNPN and CDR2 is SVGIG in the germline V gene (reference sequence). V gave up 2 bases and J gave up 10 bases; unmatched junction bases: 10. In nucleotides, the CDR3 is TGTGCCTGGAGTCCCCTGGGACAGACCCACCAGTACTTC. It specifies CAWSPLGQTHQYF.

The chain uses TRBV5-1 and TRBJ2-7; 10 nucleotides match TRBD2. Unmatched junction bases numbered 3, after V lost 1 base and J lost 2 bases. The CDR3 loop spans 15 amino acids. CDR1 is SGHRS, CDR2 YFSETQ, per germline. The CDR3 loop is CASSLSTSGTYEQYF. CDR3 DNA sequence: TGCGCCAGCAGCTTGTCTACTAGCGGGACCTACGAGCAGTACTTC.

This clone was counted between two and nine times. This rearrangement joins TRBV5-8 to TRBJ1-2; D perhaps matches TRBD1 (6 bases). The CDR3 is 18 residues long. The germline CDR1 and CDR2 sequences are SGHTS and YDEGEE. The germline V and J ends were trimmed by 2 bases and 4 bases, with 24 bases remaining between them. The CDR3 sequence: CASSFTRGGQLRGYGYTF. DNA of the CDR3: TGTGCCAGCAGCTTCACCCGGGGGGGGCAACTCCGCGGCTATGGCTACACCTTC.

This chain uses TRBV6-1 with TRBJ1-3; 9 positions match TRBD1. The ends lost 0 bases at V and 4 bases at J; junction bases unmatched: 4. From germline, CDR1 is MNHNS and CDR2 SASEGT. CDR3 size: 16 residues. The CDR3 here is CASSEAGQGGGNTIYF. CDR3 bases: TGTGCCAGCAGTGAAGCGGGACAGGGCGGGGGAAACACCATATATTTT.

This chain joins TRBV5-1 and TRBJ2-1; 10 nucleotides line up with TRBD2. The germline CDR1 and CDR2 sequences are SGHRS and YFSETQ. V trimming: 0 bases; J trimming: 7 bases; junction bases outside the gene matches: 10. This CDR3 has 17 amino acids. In DNA form, the CDR3 reads TGCGCCAGCAGCTTGGGGCTAGCGGGAGACTATCGGAATGAGCAGTTCTTC. Translated, it gives CASSLGLAGDYRNEQFF.

The chain employs TRBV6-5 and TRBJ2-7; tentatively, D is TRBD1 (5 bases). The CDR3 length is 15 residues. Germline values: CDR1 MNHEY, CDR2 SVGAGI. V was cut by 2 bases and J by 2 bases, with 13 bases left in between. Here the CDR3 DNA reads TGTGCCAGCAGTTACGCCAGGGTAGATACCTACGAGCAGTACTTC. It yields the protein CASSYARVDTYEQYF.

The rearrangement uses TRBV6-4 and TRBJ2-2; 11 nucleotides align to TRBD1. The germline CDR1 and CDR2 sequences are MRHNA and SNTAGT. J lost 4 bases, V lost 3 bases, and 10 bases had no gene match. CDR3 length: 18 amino acids. The CDR3 sequence: CASSDSGQGAGSTGELFF. In DNA, the CDR3 is TGTGCCAGCAGTGATTCCGGACAGGGGGCAGGTAGCACCGGGGAGCTGTTTTTT.

This sequence joins TRBV5-8 and TRBJ2-3; weak D call: TRBD1 (5 bases). V shed 0 bases and J shed 4 bases, with 6 bases lying between them. Germline V lookup: CDR1 SGHTS, CDR2 YDEGEE. This CDR3 is 13 amino acids long. The CDR3 nucleotides are TGTGCCAGCAGCTTGGGCAGGGCAGATACGCAGTATTTT. Its translation: CASSLGRADTQYF. Based on the CDR3 plus reference TRBV5-8 and TRBJ2-3, the full variable domain is EAGVTQSPTHLIKTRGQQATLRCSPISGHTSVYWYQQALGLGLQFLLWYDEGEERNRGNFPPRFSGRQFPNYSSELNVNALELEDSALYLCASSLGRADTQYFGPGTRLTVL.

The gene calls are TRBV7-9 and TRBJ2-7; TRBD1 aligns across 10 bases. The germline V gene has CDR1 SEHNR and CDR2 FQNEAQ (reference sequence). V was pared by 5 bases and J by 0 bases, with 7 bases of the junction left unmatched. The CDR3 is 16 amino acids. CDR3 nucleotides: TGTGCCAGCAGCCCAGGAGACAGGGGGCTCTCCTACGAGCAGTACTTC. Protein sequence: CASSPGDRGLSYEQYF.

DNA for the CDR3: TGTGCCAGTAGTATGAGGACTAGCGGGAGCTACGAGCAGTACTTC. Translating it yields CASSMRTSGSYEQYF. The chain uses TRBV19 and TRBJ2-7; the match to TRBD2 covers 13 bases. The V gene end was trimmed by 3 bases and the J gene end by 3 bases; junction bases not matched to a gene: 2. Germline CDR1 and CDR2: LNHDA and SQIVND (reference sequence). The CDR3 is made up of 15 amino acids.

The rearrangement joins TRBV29-1 to TRBJ2-3, with a possible D match to TRBD1 (9 bases). The CDR3 totals 14 residues. Germline CDR1 reads SQVTM; CDR2 reads ANQGSEA. Trimming pared 6 bases from V and 6 bases from J, leaving 19 bases between. The CDR3 nucleotides read TGCAGCGTCGGGGGGGGACAGGGCTGGGATACGCAGTATTTT. Its protein is CSVGGGQGWDTQYF.

The gene calls are TRBV9 and TRBJ2-3; 9 positions agree with TRBD2. J lost 6 bases, V lost 2 bases, and 10 bases had no gene match. Germline V gives CDR1 SGDLS, CDR2 YYNGEE. The CDR3 covers 16 residues. CDR3: CASSVAQAGGRDTQYF. In nucleotides, the CDR3 is TGTGCCAGCAGCGTCGCCCAGGCGGGGGGGCGGGATACGCAGTATTTT.

The chain uses TRBV6-6 and TRBJ1-3; 7 bases agree with TRBD1. The J segment lost 4 bases and the V segment lost 8 bases, leaving 5 bases of the junction unmatched. Germline CDR1 reads MNHNY; CDR2 reads SVGAGI (reference sequence). The CDR3 runs 13 residues. Here the CDR3 reads CASGMTGGNTIYF. In nucleotides, the CDR3 is TGTGCCAGCGGGATGACAGGGGGAAACACCATATATTTT.

This chain connects TRBV5-1 to TRBJ1-1; D is ambiguous. Germline loops: CDR1 SGHRS, CDR2 YFSETQ. This CDR3 is 14 amino acids long. The V end was cut by 0 bases, the J end by 7 bases, with 13 bases between. CDR3 DNA: TGCGCCAGCAGCTTGGAAGGGAGACGGATTGAAGCTTTCTTT. Translated: CASSLEGRRIEAFF.

The chain uses TRBV2 and TRBJ2-1, with TRBD2 matching over 11 bases. The germline V gene has CDR1 SNHLY and CDR2 FYNNEI. The J segment lost 6 bases and the V segment lost 5 bases, leaving 9 bases of the junction unmatched. The length of the CDR3 is 16 residues. The CDR3 loop reads CASSQGGLAASNEQFF. The CDR3 region has the DNA TGTGCCAGCAGTCAAGGGGGACTAGCGGCCTCCAATGAGCAGTTCTTC.